This T cell receptor beta chain was identified in a study of vaccination and CD4 T cells after COVID-19. Researchers used the Oncomine TCR Beta short-read assay to sequence DNA from cultured CD4+ T cells. Each CDR3 protein gets one entry after TCRdb re-called the PCR reads with MiXCR. This sample yields about 5,100 distinct CDR3 sequences, of which 46% are seen a single time; less than 75% belongs to the top ten. This CDR3 comprises 12 residues. Germline V gene sequence: CDR1 ENHRY, CDR2 SYGVKD. The V end lost 5 bases, the J end lost 7 bases, and 8 bases lay between the germline ends. On this clonotype: Its antigen is not identified.

Documented treatment: roughly 11-day PBMC culture with coronavirus spike peptide pools or control peptides (ViraFEST assay). First, ViraFEST expanded antigen-specific T cells with peptide pools, and next it sequenced the TCRs. This receptor was identified in a human donor who had recovered from COVID-19. Sequenced material: CD4+ T cells from blood, cultured in vitro. The chain recombines TRBV10-3 with TRBJ2-2; no firm D call. The CDR3: CAISSTGGELFF. CDR3 nucleotides: TGTGCCATCAGTTCGACGGGCGGGGAGCTGTTTTTT.